This TCR beta chain was sequenced in a study of cytotoxic CD8 clonotypes in ibrutinib-treated CLL. The repertoire was sequenced with immunoSEQ multiplex PCR; TCRdb's copy has only in-frame clones and lacks some. The sample has over 100,000 clones; approximately 85% are singletons. The CDR3 totals 12 residues. Germline-derived CDR1 and CDR2 are LNHDA and SQIVND (reference sequence). V lost 7 bases and J lost 6, with 12 bases in between. This clone has a handful of counts. Its antigen is unidentified. Study outcomes and limitations: Higher circulating CD8+ T-cell counts strongly accompanied higher baseline clonality, above age-matched healthy donors.

The gene calls are TRBV19 and TRBJ1-1; no reliable D call. The clonotype originates from a human donor with chronic lymphocytic leukemia. The sequencing here drew on PBMCs, taken after 24 months of ibrutinib treatment. Written as DNA, the CDR3 is TGTGCCAGTAACGATAGGACTGCTGAAGCTTTCTTT. Protein sequence: CASNDRTAEAFF.